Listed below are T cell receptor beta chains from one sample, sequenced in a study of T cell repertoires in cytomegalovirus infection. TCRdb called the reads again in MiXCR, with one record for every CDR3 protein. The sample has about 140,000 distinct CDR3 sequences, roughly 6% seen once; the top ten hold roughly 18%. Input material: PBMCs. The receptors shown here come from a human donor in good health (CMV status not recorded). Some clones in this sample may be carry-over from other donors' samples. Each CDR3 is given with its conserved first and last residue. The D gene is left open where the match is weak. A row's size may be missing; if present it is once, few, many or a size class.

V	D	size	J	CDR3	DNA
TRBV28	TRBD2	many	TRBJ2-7	CASSPGLAGGPYEQYF	TGTGCCAGCAGTCCCGGACTAGCGGGGGGGCCTTACGAGCAGTACTTC
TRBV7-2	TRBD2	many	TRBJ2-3	CASSIGLAGGQDTQYF	TGTGCCAGCAGCATAGGACTAGCGGGGGGGCAGGATACGCAGTATTTT
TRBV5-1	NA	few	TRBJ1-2	CTSSLAGDSFYGYTF	TGCACCAGCAGCTTGGCAGGGGACTCTTTCTATGGCTACACCTTC
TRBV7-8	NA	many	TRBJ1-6	CASSWGTSSSYNSPLHF	TGTGCCAGCAGTTGGGGCACCTCAAGCTCCTATAATTCACCCCTCCACTTT
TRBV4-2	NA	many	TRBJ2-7	CASSQEGKGGYEQYF	TGTGCCAGCAGCCAAGAGGGCAAGGGCGGCTACGAGCAGTACTTC
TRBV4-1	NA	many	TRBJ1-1	CASSQQPPGVSTEAFF	TGCGCCAGCAGCCAACAACCACCGGGAGTAAGCACTGAAGCTTTCTTT
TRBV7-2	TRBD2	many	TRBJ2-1	CASSLGGGAFNEQFF	TGTGCCAGCAGCTTAGGCGGGGGGGCCTTCAATGAGCAGTTCTTC
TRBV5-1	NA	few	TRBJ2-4	CASSLPQDSGNIQYF	TGCGCCAGCAGCTTGCCGCAGGACAGCGGAAACATTCAGTACTTC
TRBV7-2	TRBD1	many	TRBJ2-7	CASSSWGTGAISYEQYF	TGTGCCAGCAGCTCATGGGGGACAGGGGCCATCTCCTACGAGCAGTACTTC
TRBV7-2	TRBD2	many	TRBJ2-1	CASSLELAGGRNEQFF	TGTGCCAGCAGCTTAGAACTAGCGGGGGGGCGCAATGAGCAGTTCTTC
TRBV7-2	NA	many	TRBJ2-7	CASSPSHIPYEQYF	TGTGCCAGCAGCCCCAGCCATATACCTTACGAGCAGTACTTC
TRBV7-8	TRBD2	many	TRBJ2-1	CASSLVGTTYNEQFF	TGTGCCAGCAGCTTAGTGGGGACTACCTACAATGAGCAGTTCTTC
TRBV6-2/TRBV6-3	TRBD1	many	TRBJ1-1	CATGQGTEAFF	TGTGCCACCGGACAGGGTACTGAAGCTTTCTTT
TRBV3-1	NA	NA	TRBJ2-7	CASSHGTEYEQYF	TGTGCCAGCAGCCACGGGACGGAATACGAGCAGTACTTC
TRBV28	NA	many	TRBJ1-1	CASRTNTEAFF	TGTGCCAGCAGAACAAACACTGAAGCTTTCTTT
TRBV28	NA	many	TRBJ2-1	CASRPVGPYNEQFF	TGTGCCAGCAGGCCGGTTGGGCCTTACAATGAGCAGTTCTTC
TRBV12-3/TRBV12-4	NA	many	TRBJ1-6	CASRWQRNSPLHF	TGTGCCAGCAGGTGGCAGCGTAATTCACCCCTCCACTTT
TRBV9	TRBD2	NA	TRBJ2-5	CASSAGLAQETQYF	TGTGCCAGCAGCGCTGGACTAGCGCAAGAGACCCAGTACTTC
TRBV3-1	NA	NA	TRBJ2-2	CASSQGELGSTGELFF	TGTGCCAGCAGCCAAGGGGAGTTGGGCAGCACCGGGGAGCTGTTTTTT
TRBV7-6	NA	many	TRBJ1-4	CASSLETNEKLFF	TGTGCCAGCAGCTTGGAAACTAATGAAAAACTGTTTTTT
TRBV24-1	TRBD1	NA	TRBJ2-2	CATSDLAGTGNTGELFF	TGTGCCACCAGTGATTTGGCCGGGACAGGGAACACCGGGGAGCTGTTTTTT
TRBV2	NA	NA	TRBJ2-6	CASSAVGGSGANVLTF	TGTGCCAGCAGTGCGGTCGGGGGCTCTGGGGCCAACGTCCTGACTTTC
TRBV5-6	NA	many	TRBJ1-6	CASSQTVDSPLHF	TGTGCCAGCAGCCAAACAGTCGATTCACCCCTCCACTTT
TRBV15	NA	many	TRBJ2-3	CATNPGGVDTQYF	TGTGCCACCAACCCCGGCGGAGTAGATACGCAGTATTTT
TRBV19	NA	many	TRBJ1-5	CASQTRPINQPQHF	TGTGCCAGTCAAACTCGACCGATCAATCAGCCCCAGCATTTT
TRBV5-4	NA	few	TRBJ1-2	CASSLASPQGNYGYTF	TGTGCCAGCAGCTTGGCGAGCCCCCAGGGGAACTATGGCTACACCTTC
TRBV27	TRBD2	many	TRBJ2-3	CASSLSIAGPDTQYF	TGTGCCAGCAGTTTATCGATAGCGGGTCCAGATACGCAGTATTTT
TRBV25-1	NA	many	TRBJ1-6	CASSEFGGSGNSPLHF	TGTGCCAGCAGTGAATTCGGAGGGAGCGGTAATTCACCCCTCCACTTT
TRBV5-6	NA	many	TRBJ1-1	CASSWGQNTEAFF	TGTGCCAGCAGCTGGGGGCAGAACACTGAAGCTTTCTTT
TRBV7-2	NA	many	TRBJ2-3	CASSPNGGGLTDTQYF	TGTGCCAGCAGCCCGAATGGAGGGGGCCTCACAGATACGCAGTATTTT
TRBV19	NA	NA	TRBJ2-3	CASRPRGRGADTQYF	TGTGCCAGTCGGCCCCGGGGTCGTGGGGCAGATACGCAGTATTTT
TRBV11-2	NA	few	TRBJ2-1	CASSLDPALGQGEQFF	TGTGCCAGCAGCTTAGATCCCGCTCTTGGGCAGGGTGAGCAGTTCTTC
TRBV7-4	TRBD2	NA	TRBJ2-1	CASSPSGGDNEQFF	TGTGCCAGCAGCCCAAGCGGGGGGGACAATGAGCAGTTCTTC
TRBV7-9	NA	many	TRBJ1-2	CASSVDRDGNFYGYTF	TGTGCCAGCAGCGTTGACCGGGACGGCAATTTCTATGGCTACACCTTC
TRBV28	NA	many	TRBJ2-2	CASSPFNTGELFF	TGTGCCAGCAGTCCCTTTAACACCGGGGAGCTGTTTTTT
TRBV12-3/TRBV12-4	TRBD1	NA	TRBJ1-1	CASRMGQVQAFF	TGTGCCAGCAGAATGGGACAGGTTCAAGCTTTCTTT
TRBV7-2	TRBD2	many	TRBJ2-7	CASSLETSGGSYEQYF	TGTGCCAGCAGCTTAGAGACTAGCGGGGGCTCCTACGAGCAGTACTTC
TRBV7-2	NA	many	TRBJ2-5	CASSLSEGVETQYF	TGTGCCAGCAGCCTCTCCGAGGGTGTGGAGACCCAGTACTTC
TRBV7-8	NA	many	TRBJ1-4	CASSRVRRAGEKLFF	TGTGCCAGCAGCCGTGTTAGGAGGGCTGGTGAAAAACTGTTTTTT
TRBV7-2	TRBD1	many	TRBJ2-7	CASSGRTGGAKHEQYF	TGTGCCAGCAGCGGTAGGACAGGGGGCGCAAAACACGAGCAGTACTTC
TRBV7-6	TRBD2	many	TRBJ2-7	CASSLARLAGTSYEQYF	TGTGCCAGCAGCTTAGCGAGACTAGCGGGGACCTCCTACGAGCAGTACTTC
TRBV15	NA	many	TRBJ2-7	CATSRDRRGPPPPLEQYF	TGTGCCACCAGCAGAGATAGGAGGGGGCCTCCCCCCCCGCTCGAGCAGTACTTC
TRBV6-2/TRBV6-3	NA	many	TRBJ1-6	CAGDPDTSSYNSPLHF	TGTGCCGGAGACCCGGACACGAGCTCCTATAATTCACCCCTCCACTTT